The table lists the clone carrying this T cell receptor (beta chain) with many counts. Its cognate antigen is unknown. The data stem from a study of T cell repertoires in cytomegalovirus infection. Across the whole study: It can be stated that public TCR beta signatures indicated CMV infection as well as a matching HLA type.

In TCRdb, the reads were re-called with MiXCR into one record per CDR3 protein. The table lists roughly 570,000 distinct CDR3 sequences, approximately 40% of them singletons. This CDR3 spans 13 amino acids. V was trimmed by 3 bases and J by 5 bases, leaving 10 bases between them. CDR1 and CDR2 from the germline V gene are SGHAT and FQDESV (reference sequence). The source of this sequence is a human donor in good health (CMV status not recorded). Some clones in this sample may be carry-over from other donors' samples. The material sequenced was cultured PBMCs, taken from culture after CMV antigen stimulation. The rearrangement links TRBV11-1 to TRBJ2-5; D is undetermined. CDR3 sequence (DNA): TGTGCCAGCAGCTTTGGACCCAGGGAGACCCAGTACTTC. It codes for CASSFGPRETQYF.